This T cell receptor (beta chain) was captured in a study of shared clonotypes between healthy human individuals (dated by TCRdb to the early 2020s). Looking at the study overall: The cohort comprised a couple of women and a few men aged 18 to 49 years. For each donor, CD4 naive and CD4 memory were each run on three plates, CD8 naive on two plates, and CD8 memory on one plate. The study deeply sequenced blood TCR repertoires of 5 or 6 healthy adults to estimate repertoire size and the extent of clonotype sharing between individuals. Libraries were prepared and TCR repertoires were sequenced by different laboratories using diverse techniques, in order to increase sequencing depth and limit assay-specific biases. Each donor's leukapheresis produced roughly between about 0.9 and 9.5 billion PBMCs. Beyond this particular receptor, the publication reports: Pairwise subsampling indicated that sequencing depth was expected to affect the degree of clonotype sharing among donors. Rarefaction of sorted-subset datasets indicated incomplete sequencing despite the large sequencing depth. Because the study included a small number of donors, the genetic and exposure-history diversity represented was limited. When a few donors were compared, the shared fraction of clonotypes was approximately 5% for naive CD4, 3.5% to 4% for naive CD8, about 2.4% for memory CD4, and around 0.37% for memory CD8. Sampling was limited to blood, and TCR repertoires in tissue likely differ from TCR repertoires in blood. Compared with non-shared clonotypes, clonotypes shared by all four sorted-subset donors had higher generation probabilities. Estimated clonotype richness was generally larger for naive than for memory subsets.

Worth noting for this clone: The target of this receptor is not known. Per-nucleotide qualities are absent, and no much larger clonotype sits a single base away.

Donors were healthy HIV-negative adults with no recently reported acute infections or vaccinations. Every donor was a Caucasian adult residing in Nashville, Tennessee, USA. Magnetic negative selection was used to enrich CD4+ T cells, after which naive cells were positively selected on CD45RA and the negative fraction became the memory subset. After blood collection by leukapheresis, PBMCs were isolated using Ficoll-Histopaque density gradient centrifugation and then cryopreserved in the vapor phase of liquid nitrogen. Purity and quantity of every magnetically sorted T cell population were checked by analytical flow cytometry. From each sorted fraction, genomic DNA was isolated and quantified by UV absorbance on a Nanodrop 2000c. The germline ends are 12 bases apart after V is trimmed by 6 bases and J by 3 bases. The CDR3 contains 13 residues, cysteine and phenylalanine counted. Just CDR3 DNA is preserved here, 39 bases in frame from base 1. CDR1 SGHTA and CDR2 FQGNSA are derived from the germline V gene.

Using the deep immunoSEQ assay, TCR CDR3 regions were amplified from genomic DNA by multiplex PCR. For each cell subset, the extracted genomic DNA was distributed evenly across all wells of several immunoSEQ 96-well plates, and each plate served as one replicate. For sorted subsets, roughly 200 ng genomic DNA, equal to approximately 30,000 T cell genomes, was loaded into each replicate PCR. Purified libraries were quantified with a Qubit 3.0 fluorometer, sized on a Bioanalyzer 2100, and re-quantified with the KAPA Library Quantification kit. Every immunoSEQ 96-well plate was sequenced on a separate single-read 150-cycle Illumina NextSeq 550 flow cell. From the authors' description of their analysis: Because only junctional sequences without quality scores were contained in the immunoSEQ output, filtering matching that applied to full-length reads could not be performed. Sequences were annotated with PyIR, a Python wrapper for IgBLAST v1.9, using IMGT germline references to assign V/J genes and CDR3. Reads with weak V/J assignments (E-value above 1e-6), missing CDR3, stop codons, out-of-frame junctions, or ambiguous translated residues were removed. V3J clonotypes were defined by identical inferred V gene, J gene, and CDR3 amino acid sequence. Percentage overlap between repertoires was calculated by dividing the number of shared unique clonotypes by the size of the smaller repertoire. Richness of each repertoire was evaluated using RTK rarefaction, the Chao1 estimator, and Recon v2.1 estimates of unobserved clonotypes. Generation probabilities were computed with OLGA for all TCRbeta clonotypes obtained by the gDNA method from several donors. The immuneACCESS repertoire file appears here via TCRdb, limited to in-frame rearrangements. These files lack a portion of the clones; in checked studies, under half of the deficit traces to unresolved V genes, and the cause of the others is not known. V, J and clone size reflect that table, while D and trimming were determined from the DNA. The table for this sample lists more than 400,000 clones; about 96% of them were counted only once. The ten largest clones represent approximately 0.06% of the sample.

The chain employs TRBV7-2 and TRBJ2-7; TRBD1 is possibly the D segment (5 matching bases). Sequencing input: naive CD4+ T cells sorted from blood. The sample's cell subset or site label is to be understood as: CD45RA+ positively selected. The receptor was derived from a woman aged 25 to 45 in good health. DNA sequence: TGTGCCAGCAGGCTAAACCAGGGCTACGAGCAGTACTTC. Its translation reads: CASRLNQGYEQYF.